The clone carrying this T cell receptor (beta chain) turned up a few times. The CDR3 runs 15 residues. The sample belongs to a study of blood T cell repertoires in COVID-19. Clones were read by immunoSEQ multiplex PCR, and TCRdb kept only the in-frame ones, dropping some. Of roughly 98,000 clones listed, around 81% were seen once; the top ten hold about 11%. This chain links TRBV12-2 with TRBJ1-1. TRBV12-2 is classified as a pseudogene. The sequenced sample consisted of peripheral blood. The sequence was obtained from a woman in her seventies with active or convalescent COVID-19. Here the CDR3 reads CASRLGEGTNTEAFF. The CDR3 region has the DNA TGTGCAAGTCGCTTAGGGGAGGGAACGAACACTGAAGCTTTCTTT.